This record concerns one T cell receptor (beta chain) sequence. This sample is part of a study of shared T cell receptors in the human thymus. TCRdb's copy holds only in-frame clones and misses some; the assay was immunoSEQ multiplex PCR. The sample yields hundreds of thousands of clones, approximately 80% seen once. The V segment lost 7 bases and the J segment 4 bases; nucleotides outside the gene matches: 15. The CDR3 sequence is 17 residues long. In germline, CDR1 is PRHDT, CDR2 FYEKMQ (reference sequence). This sample was also put to use in a study of human thymus T cells. That paper adds: Having surgery to correct congenital heart defects, healthy Finnish infants acted as the donors. Thymus tissue was removed during corrective cardiac surgery. What appeared biased in thymic and blood repertoires was the usage of V and J genes. Among unrelated individuals, related research reported thymic repertoires that overlapped highly.

Sequencing was carried out using thymocytes. The chain uses TRBV13 and TRBJ2-3; 9 nucleotides agree with TRBD1. The clonotype comes from a boy in the first two years of life with a congenital heart defect. In DNA, the CDR3 is TGTGCCAGCAAGGGCGAACCGGGACAGGGTAGACCAGATACGCAGTATTTT. Amino acids: CASKGEPGQGRPDTQYF.